Listed below are T cell receptor beta chains from one sample, sequenced in a study of blood T cells in healthy people across ages. TCRdb ran MiXCR on the 5' RACE reads and lists one entry per CDR3 protein. This table has 1.6 million or so distinct CDR3 sequences, almost 35% appearing once. Sequencing input: blood. The receptor set was obtained from a woman in her 30s in good health. The CDR3 runs from the conserved cysteine through the conserved F or W. Each record gives: D gene, V gene, J gene, clone size, CDR3 DNA, CDR3 protein. D genes are given only for firm matches. Where a row states a size, it is once, few, many or the class of an expanded clone; other rows omit it.

>NA|TRBV7-2|TRBJ1-3|NA
TGTGCCAGCAGCCGGGAGGGGCCAGGCTCTGGAAACACCATATATTTT
CASSREGPGSGNTIYF
>NA|TRBV11-2|TRBJ2-1|few
TGTGCCAGCAGCTTAGGTAGGGATAGAAGCCAGGCTGAGCAGTTCTTC
CASSLGRDRSQAEQFF
>NA|TRBV7-2|TRBJ1-4|few
TGTGCCAGCACCCCCACACCCGCAACTAATGAAAAACTGTTTTTT
CASTPTPATNEKLFF
>NA|TRBV6-1|TRBJ2-1|few
TGTGCCACTCCGGGCGGGTGGAATGAGCAGTTCTTC
CATPGGWNEQFF
>NA|TRBV7-9|TRBJ2-5|few
TGTGCCAGCAGCGCCGTGGCGCTGGCGCAGGAGACCCAGTACTTC
CASSAVALAQETQYF
>NA|TRBV7-9|TRBJ1-1|NA
TGTGCCAGCAGCCAACTCTCGCAGGTAAACACTGAAGCTTTCTTT
CASSQLSQVNTEAFF
>NA|TRBV6-1|TRBJ2-1|NA
TGTGCCAGCAGTGAACAAAGACTCCCGTTCTTC
CASSEQRLPFF
>NA|TRBV9|TRBJ1-2|NA
TGTGCCAGCAGCGTGTCGCCCTTCTATGGCTACACCTTC
CASSVSPFYGYTF
>NA|TRBV10-3|TRBJ1-1|NA
TGTGCCATCAGTGAACCGGGAGGGGGGAACACTGAAGCTTTCTTT
CAISEPGGGNTEAFF
>NA|TRBV11-3|TRBJ1-1|NA
TGTGCCAGCAGCTTAGACAGTGGAGGTGAAGCTTTCTTT
CASSLDSGGEAFF
>NA|TRBV5-1|TRBJ2-5|many
TGCGCCAGCAGCGGCCCGAGAGGGGAGACCCAGTACTTC
CASSGPRGETQYF
>TRBD2|TRBV6-1|TRBJ2-3|NA
TGTGCCACAACGACTAGCGGGGGGACAGATACGCAGTATTTT
CATTTSGGTDTQYF
>TRBD1|TRBV25-1|TRBJ1-4|few
TGTGCCAGCAGCCGAGCGGTGGGACAGGCCGGTAATGAAAAACTGTTTTTT
CASSRAVGQAGNEKLFF
>TRBD2|TRBV20-1|TRBJ2-1|NA
TGCAGTGCTGTAGATACTAGCGGGGCCGGCCGGGCCCTCAATGAGCAGTTCTTC
CSAVDTSGAGRALNEQFF
>NA|TRBV28|TRBJ1-5|few
TGTGCCAGCAGACTTATAGGGGCCCATCAGCCCCAGCATTTT
CASRLIGAHQPQHF
>NA|TRBV5-6|TRBJ2-5|NA
TGTGCCAGCAGCTTGGGGAACTCCGGGGAGACCCAGTACTTC
CASSLGNSGETQYF
>TRBD2|TRBV5-1|TRBJ2-7|NA
TGCGCCAGCAGCTTGGTTAGCGGGGGGGCCAATGAGCAGTACTTC
CASSLVSGGANEQYF
>TRBD2|TRBV4-1|TRBJ2-3|many
TGCGCCAGCAGCCAGGGACTAGCGGGTCTCCGCACAGATACGCAGTATTTT
CASSQGLAGLRTDTQYF
>NA|TRBV6-5|TRBJ2-5|NA
TGTGCCAGCAGTTACTCAGGACAAGAAGAGACCCAGTACTTC
CASSYSGQEETQYF
>NA|TRBV3-1|TRBJ2-5|NA
TGTGCCAGCAGCCAAGTCCTCGAAATACAGAAGAATCGAGAGACCCAGTACTTC
CASSQVLEIQKNRETQYF
>TRBD2|TRBV3-1|TRBJ2-3|NA
TGTGCCAGCAGCCAAGTCCTACTAGCGGAAGCTAGCACAGATACGCAGTATTTT
CASSQVLLAEASTDTQYF
>NA|TRBV28|TRBJ2-1|few
TGTGCCAGCACCCCGGTGGGGCCTCAGAGTGAGCAGTTCTTC
CASTPVGPQSEQFF
>TRBD1|TRBV29-1|TRBJ2-3|many
TGCAGCGTTGTGACAGGGAAAACAGATACGCAGTATTTT
CSVVTGKTDTQYF
>NA|TRBV20-1|TRBJ1-4|few
TGCAGTGCTAGTCCAGGGGACGAGCTCGAAAAACTGTTTTTT
CSASPGDELEKLFF
>NA|TRBV20-1|TRBJ2-5|NA
TGCAGTGCCCGCATAGGGGCGGGAAGGGGCCAAGAGACCCAGTACTTC
CSARIGAGRGQETQYF
>NA|TRBV5-6|TRBJ2-1|few
TGTGCCAGCAGCTTCCAGACTGGCGGGGCATACAATGAGCAGTTCTTC
CASSFQTGGAYNEQFF
>NA|TRBV12-3/TRBV12-4|TRBJ2-3|once
TGTGCCAGCAGTTCGCGGGGGCTGGACGATACGCAGTATTTT
CASSSRGLDDTQYF
>TRBD1|TRBV12-3/TRBV12-4|TRBJ2-2|few
TGTGCCAGCAGTACTCGGACAGGGTTGAACACCGGGGAGCTGTTTTTT
CASSTRTGLNTGELFF
>TRBD2|TRBV20-1|TRBJ2-7|few
TGCAGTGCTTTGGGACTAGCAAGGTTCTACAATGAGCAGTACTTC
CSALGLARFYNEQYF
>NA|TRBV4-1|TRBJ2-1|NA
TGCGCCAGCAGCCAGATAATGACAGTCAATGTGCAGTTCTTC
CASSQIMTVNVQFF
>NA|TRBV3-1|TRBJ2-1|few
TGTGCCAGCAGCCAACTCAGAGAAAATGAGCAGTTCTTC
CASSQLRENEQFF
>TRBD2|TRBV3-1|TRBJ2-7|NA
TGTGCCAGCAGCTCGACGGGTAGCGGGAGAAGCGAGCAGTACTTC
CASSSTGSGRSEQYF
>NA|TRBV28|TRBJ1-1|many
TGTGCCAGCAGTTCCTTCCGGCAGGGATTCATGAACACTGAAGCTTTCTTT
CASSSFRQGFMNTEAFF
>NA|TRBV7-2|TRBJ2-7|few
TGTGCCAGCAGCCATCCAGGGACTGGCTACGAGCAGTACTTC
CASSHPGTGYEQYF
>NA|TRBV10-3|TRBJ2-7|NA
TGTGCCATCAGTAAGTCGACTCGACAGGTGATCTACGAGCAGTACTTC
CAISKSTRQVIYEQYF
>NA|TRBV7-9|TRBJ1-2|NA
TGTGCCAGCAGCTTAGGACTCCCGGGTGCGGGCTACACCTTC
CASSLGLPGAGYTF
>NA|TRBV28|TRBJ2-3|NA
TGTGCCAGCAGCTCCCCTAATGGGGTTCGCACAGATACGCAGTATTTT
CASSSPNGVRTDTQYF
>NA|TRBV19|TRBJ2-1|NA
TGTGCCAGTAATGGGGAGTTTGATTCCCAGTTCTTC
CASNGEFDSQFF
>NA|TRBV29-1|TRBJ2-3|many
TGCAGCGTTGAAGATAATCAGGCCACAGATACGCAGTATTTT
CSVEDNQATDTQYF
>NA|TRBV28|TRBJ2-5|NA
TGTGCCAGCAGTTCCACACTTAACGGAGAGACCCAGTACTTC
CASSSTLNGETQYF
>TRBD1|TRBV7-8|TRBJ1-4|NA
TGTGCCAGCAGCCAAGACAGGGGGCTTGTTGAAAAACTGTTTTTT
CASSQDRGLVEKLFF
>NA|TRBV18|TRBJ2-7|NA
TGTGCCAGCTCATCTGGGACGGACTCTACCTACGAGCAGTACTTC
CASSSGTDSTYEQYF
>NA|TRBV6-5|TRBJ2-5|NA
TGTGCCAGCAGTTACTCGCCGAAACAGTCAAGGAGGAGGGCGCAAGAGACCCAGTACTTC
CASSYSPKQSRRRAQETQYF
>NA|TRBV5-1|TRBJ2-1|NA
TGCGCCAGCAGCTTGTCTGGCGGGAAGGCCTACAATGAGCAGTTCTTC
CASSLSGGKAYNEQFF
>NA|TRBV7-7|TRBJ2-3|NA
TGTGCCAGCAGCTTAGACGGGAGCGGCGATACGCAGTATTTT
CASSLDGSGDTQYF
>NA|TRBV2|TRBJ1-2|few
TGTGCCAGCAGTGAAGTAAAAGGGCCTGGGTATGGCTACACCTTC
CASSEVKGPGYGYTF
>TRBD2|TRBV7-2|TRBJ2-7|many
TGTGCCAGCAGCTTCGGCGGGGGGGCGGTCGAGCAGTACTTC
CASSFGGGAVEQYF
>NA|TRBV7-9|TRBJ2-2|NA
TGTGCCAGCAACCCTGATGGGTACACCGGGGAGCTGTTTTTT
CASNPDGYTGELFF
>TRBD2|TRBV7-9|TRBJ2-1|NA
TGTGCCAGCAGCTCCAGCGGGAGAGATGGGGAGCAGTTCTTC
CASSSSGRDGEQFF
>NA|TRBV7-9|TRBJ2-5|NA
TGTGCCAGCAGCTTAGTGCTGGGGATGAAGACCCAGTACTTC
CASSLVLGMKTQYF
>TRBD1|TRBV6-1|TRBJ2-5|NA
TGTGCCAGCACCGCGGGACAGGGCGTTTCTGCGTACTTC
CASTAGQGVSAYF
>TRBD1|TRBV7-9|TRBJ2-2|NA
TGTGCCAGCAGCTTATTTGGACAGGGGATTTGGACCGGGGAGCTGTTTTTT
CASSLFGQGIWTGELFF
>TRBD1|TRBV29-1|TRBJ1-2|NA
TGCAGCGTTTGGGAATACAGGGGAGGCTATGGCTACACCTTC
CSVWEYRGGYGYTF
>NA|TRBV28|TRBJ2-1|few
TGTGCCACGACCGTATACAATGAGCAGTTCTTC
CATTVYNEQFF